Below are 9 T cell receptor beta chains sequenced from a single sample in a study of cytomegalovirus exposure and HLA in healthy donors. 60 Vbeta and 13 Jbeta primers were used in PCR. TCRdb's table, derived via immunoSEQ multiplex PCR, lists solely in-frame clones and lacks some. The sample includes 100,000 to 150,000 clones, around 70% seen only once; the top ten take approximately 2.1%. Sequencing was done on a sample of PBMCs. Source of these receptors: a woman in her thirties or forties in good health and CMV-seropositive.

As DNA, the CDR3 is TGTGCCAGCAGCTTAATTGGGACAGAGCAGTACTTC. Translated, it gives CASSLIGTEQYF. The rearrangement uses TRBV7-9 and TRBJ2-5; 7 bases match TRBD1. CDR3 length equals 12 residues. CDR1 and CDR2 from the germline V gene are SEHNR and FQNEAQ (reference sequence). Trimming took 2 bases from V and 11 from J; bases not matched to a gene: 5.

This chain links TRBV11-2 with TRBJ2-3; 7 bases map to TRBD2. Germline loops: CDR1 SGHAT, CDR2 FQNNGV. V dropped 5 bases and J dropped 0; count of bases not matched to a gene: 5. The CDR3 is made up of 15 amino acids. DNA for the CDR3: TGTGCCAGCAGCCCCGGGACTACCAGCACAGATACGCAGTATTTT. This sequence encodes CASSPGTTSTDTQYF.

The chain uses TRBV6-1 and TRBJ2-7; maybe TRBD2 (6 bases). This CDR3 contains 14 residues. The V end lost 8 bases, the J end lost 6 bases, and 20 bases lay between the germline ends. Germline loops: CDR1 MNHNS, CDR2 SASEGT. The CDR3 loop reads CASLPTGRRVEQYF. CDR3 bases: TGTGCCAGCCTTCCGACGGGACGGAGGGTCGAGCAGTACTTC.

The chain combines TRBV28 with TRBJ2-3; 9 positions agree with TRBD2. V shed 5 bases, J shed 2 bases, and the junction held 5 bases outside the gene matches. The CDR3 consists of 15 residues. Germline V gene data show CDR1 as MDHEN and CDR2 as SYDVKM. CDR3: CASSPRGGSTDTQYF. The CDR3 nucleotides are TGTGCCAGCAGTCCGCGGGGGGGATCCACAGATACGCAGTATTTT.

This clone appeared a few times. Other DNA sequences of this sample code for an identical CDR3. The chain joins TRBV7-2 to TRBJ2-5; TRBD2 matches at 9 bases. V gave up 1 base and J gave up 4 bases; unmatched junction bases: 1. Per the germline V gene, CDR1 is SGHTA and CDR2 is FQGNSA. This CDR3 spans 14 amino acids. The CDR3 region is CASSLVLAGETQYF. The CDR3 DNA reads as TGTGCCAGCAGCTTAGTACTAGCGGGAGAGACCCAGTACTTC.

The rearrangement joins TRBV5-8 to TRBJ2-5, with 8 bases lining up with TRBD1. Trimming cost V 3 bases and J 5 bases; bases outside gene matches: 6. The CDR3 sequence is 14 residues long. Germline V gene lookup returns CDR1 SGHTS and CDR2 YDEGEE. DNA of the CDR3: TGTGCCAGCAGCTCCGGACAGGGTGGGGAGACCCAGTACTTC. Its protein product is CASSSGQGGETQYF.

With respect to this clone: Its ends do not fully match the called genes, so a read error is possible. This chain uses TRBV10-1 with TRBJ1-6; perhaps TRBD1 as D (5 bases). This CDR3 region has 16 residues. Germline CDR1 reads WNHNN; CDR2 reads SYGVQD (reference sequence). The CDR3, as DNA: TGCGCCAGCAGTGTTATCGTCGACAGATATAATTCACCCCCCCACTTT. It encodes CASSVIVDRYNSPPHF.

V is TRBV7-3 and J is TRBJ2-2; a weak D match, TRBD2 (6 bases). V lost 5 bases and J 1 base, leaving 11 bases between the germline ends. Germline CDR1 and CDR2: SGHTA and FQGTGA. The CDR3 runs to 15 residues. The CDR3 protein is CASSTGGWNTGELFF. DNA of the CDR3: TGTGCCAGCAGCACCGGGGGTTGGAACACCGGGGAGCTGTTTTTT.

The V and J genes are TRBV13 and TRBJ2-7; D not certain. CDR1 is PRHDT, CDR2 FYEKMQ, per germline (reference sequence). CDR3 size: 12 residues. Trimming removed 2 bases at V and 5 bases at J, with 7 bases between. The CDR3 nucleotides read TGTGCCAGCAGCTTAAGAGTCCACGAGCAGTACTTC. Translation: CASSLRVHEQYF.